The 8 T cell receptor beta chains reported below all come from one sample, sequenced in a study of PD-L1 blockade in urothelial cancer. Time point described: pretreatment peripheral blood. Data came from immunoSEQ multiplex PCR; TCRdb stores just in-frame clones and leaves some out. The profile shows around 33,000 clones, about four fifths of them singletons. Material: PBMCs, obtained around atezolizumab (anti-PD-L1) treatment. The receptor source for this set is a man aged 60-69 years with urothelial cancer.

This chain connects TRBV18 to TRBJ2-6, with TRBD1 matching over 8 bases. Trimming took 6 bases from V and 2 from J; bases not matched to a gene: 3. Germline-derived CDR1 and CDR2 are KGHSH and LQKENI. The CDR3 runs 15 residues. The CDR3 reads CASSLTGAGANVLTF. CDR3 DNA: TGTGCCAGCTCCCTGACAGGGGCTGGGGCCAACGTCCTGACTTTC.

This rearrangement joins TRBV19 to TRBJ1-4, with unresolved D. The CDR3 consists of 13 residues. Germline CDR1 is LNHDA and CDR2 is SQIVND (reference sequence). V lost 2 bases to trimming and J lost 7 bases, with 8 bases between them. CDR3 in DNA: TGTGCCAGTAGTATAACGGGGTCTGAAAAACTGTTTTTT. Its translation: CASSITGSEKLFF. Supplemented by reference TRBV19 and TRBJ1-4, the full variable domain reads DGGITQSPKYLFRKEGQNVTLSCEQNLNHDAMYWYRQDPGQGLRLIYYSQIVNDFQKGDIAEGYSVSREKKESFPLTVTSAQKNPTAFYLCASSITGSEKLFFGSGTQLSVL.

The chain couples TRBV13 to TRBJ2-2; D is possibly TRBD2 (6 bases). Trimming took off 5 bases at V and 6 bases at J, with 16 bases between the two ends. Germline V lookup: CDR1 PRHDT, CDR2 FYEKMQ (reference sequence). The CDR3 runs to 15 residues. CDR3 sequence reads: CASSAPLAISGELFF. In DNA, the CDR3 is TGTGCCAGCAGCGCGCCACTAGCTATATCCGGGGAGCTGTTTTTT.

The gene calls are TRBV7-2 and TRBJ2-7; D not resolved. The ends were cut back, 0 bases at V and 2 bases at J, with 8 bases in the middle. Germline V gene lookup returns CDR1 SGHTA and CDR2 FQGNSA. The length of the CDR3 is 14 residues. The CDR3 DNA reads as TGTGCCAGCAGCTTAGCAACCGGTACCTACGAGCAGTACTTC. Its translation: CASSLATGTYEQYF.

The rearrangement joins TRBV28 to TRBJ1-2; 10 nucleotides line up with TRBD1. This CDR3 spans 15 amino acids. Germline V gene sequence: CDR1 MDHEN, CDR2 SYDVKM. V was pared by 5 bases and J by 7 bases, with 10 bases of the junction left unmatched. The CDR3 is CASSTTGQGLGGYTF. DNA of the CDR3: TGTGCCAGCAGTACGACGGGACAGGGGCTTGGTGGCTACACCTTC.

The genes are TRBV29-1 and TRBJ2-7, with 7 positions matching TRBD1. The CDR3 covers 14 residues. The germline gives CDR1 SQVTM, CDR2 ANQGSEA. With 2 bases clipped from V and 0 bases from J, the junction kept 4 bases outside the gene matches. The CDR3 coding sequence is TGCAGCGTTGAACAGGGGGAAAACTCCTACGAGCAGTACTTC. Translated, it gives CSVEQGENSYEQYF.

The V gene is TRBV5-6, the J gene TRBJ1-1; possibly TRBD1 for D (5 bases). Germline V gene data show CDR1 as SGHDT and CDR2 as YYEEEE. V gave up 2 bases and J gave up 1 base, with 6 bases separating them. CDR3 length: 13 residues. The CDR3 DNA reads TGTGCCAGCAGCTTACAGGCGAACACTGAAGCTTTCTTT. Translated: CASSLQANTEAFF.

V usage is TRBV6-6 and J usage is TRBJ1-1; TRBD1 agrees at 8 bases. The V gene end was trimmed by 7 bases and the J gene end by 4 bases; junction bases not matched to a gene: 11. This CDR3 region has 15 residues. Germline V gene sequence: CDR1 MNHNY, CDR2 SVGAGI (reference sequence). CDR3 DNA sequence: TGTGCCAGCATCGCGGACAGGGCGGCGGGCACTGAAGCTTTCTTT. Amino acids: CASIADRAAGTEAFF.